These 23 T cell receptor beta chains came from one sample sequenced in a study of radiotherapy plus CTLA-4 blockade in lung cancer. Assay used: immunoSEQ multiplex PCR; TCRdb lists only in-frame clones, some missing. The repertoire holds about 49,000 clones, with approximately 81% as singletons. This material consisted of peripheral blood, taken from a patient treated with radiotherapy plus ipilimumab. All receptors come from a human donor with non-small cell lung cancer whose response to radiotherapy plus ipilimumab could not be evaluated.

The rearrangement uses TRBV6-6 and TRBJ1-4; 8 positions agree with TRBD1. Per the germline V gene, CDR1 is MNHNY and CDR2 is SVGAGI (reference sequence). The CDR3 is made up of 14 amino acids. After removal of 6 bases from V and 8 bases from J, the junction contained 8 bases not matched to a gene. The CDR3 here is CASSRQGAREKLFF. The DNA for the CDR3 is TGTGCCAGCAGCCGGCAGGGGGCGAGGGAAAAACTGTTTTTT.

The CDR3 loop reads CASSSTGGMETQYF. The CDR3 coding sequence is TGCGCCAGCAGCTCGACAGGGGGCATGGAGACCCAGTACTTC. The chain couples TRBV5-1 to TRBJ2-5; 10 nucleotides line up with TRBD1. CDR1 is SGHRS, CDR2 YFSETQ, per germline. After removal of 3 bases from V and 5 bases from J, the junction contained 4 bases not matched to a gene. CDR3 length equals 14 residues. The whole variable domain, filled in from reference TRBV5-1 and TRBJ2-5, reads KAGVTQTPRYLIKTRGQQVTLSCSPISGHRSVSWYQQTPGQGLQFLFEYFSETQRNKGNFPGRFSGRQFSNSRSEMNVSTLELGDSALYLCASSSTGGMETQYFGPGTRLLVL.

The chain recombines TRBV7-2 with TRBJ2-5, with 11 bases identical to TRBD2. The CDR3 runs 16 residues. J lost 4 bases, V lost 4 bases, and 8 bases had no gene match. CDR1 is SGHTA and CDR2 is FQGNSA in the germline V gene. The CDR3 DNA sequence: TGTGCCAGCAGCTCTCGGGTAGCGGGAGGGGGAGAGACCCAGTACTTC. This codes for CASSSRVAGGGETQYF.

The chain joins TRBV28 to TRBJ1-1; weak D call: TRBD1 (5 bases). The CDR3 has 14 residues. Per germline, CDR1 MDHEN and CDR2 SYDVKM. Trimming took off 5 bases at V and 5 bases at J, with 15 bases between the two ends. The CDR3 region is CASSIPGRETEAFF. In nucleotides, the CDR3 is TGTGCCAGCAGTATCCCAGGGAGGGAAACTGAAGCTTTCTTT. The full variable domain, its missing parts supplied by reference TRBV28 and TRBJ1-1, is DVKVTQSSRYLVKRTGEKVFLECVQDMDHENMFWYRQDPGLGLRLIYFSYDVKMKEKGDIPEGYSVSREKKERFSLILESASTNQTSMYLCASSIPGRETEAFFGQGTRLTVV.

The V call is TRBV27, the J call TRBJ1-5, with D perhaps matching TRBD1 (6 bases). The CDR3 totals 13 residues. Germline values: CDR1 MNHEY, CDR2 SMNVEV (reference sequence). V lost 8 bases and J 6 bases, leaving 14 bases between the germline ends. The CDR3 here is CASGLPGAQPQHF. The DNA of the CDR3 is TGTGCCAGCGGGTTGCCAGGGGCTCAGCCCCAGCATTTT.

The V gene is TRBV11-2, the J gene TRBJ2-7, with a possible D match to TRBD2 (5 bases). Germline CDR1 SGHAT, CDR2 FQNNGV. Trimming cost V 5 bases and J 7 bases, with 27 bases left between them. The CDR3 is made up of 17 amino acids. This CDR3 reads CASSLLGRANFTPEQYF. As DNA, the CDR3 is TGTGCCAGCAGCCTCCTCGGGCGGGCCAATTTCACTCCTGAGCAGTACTTC.

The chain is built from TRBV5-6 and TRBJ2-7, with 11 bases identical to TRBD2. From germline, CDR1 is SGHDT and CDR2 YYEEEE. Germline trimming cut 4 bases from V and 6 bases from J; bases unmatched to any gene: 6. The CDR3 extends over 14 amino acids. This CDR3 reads CASSRSGRALEQYF. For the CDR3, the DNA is TGTGCCAGCAGCCGTAGCGGGAGGGCCCTCGAGCAGTACTTC.

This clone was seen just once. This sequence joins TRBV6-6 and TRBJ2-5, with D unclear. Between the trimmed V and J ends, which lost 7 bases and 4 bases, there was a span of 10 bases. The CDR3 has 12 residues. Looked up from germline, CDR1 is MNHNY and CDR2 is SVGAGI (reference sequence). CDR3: CASTGFGETQYF. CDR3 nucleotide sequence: TGTGCCAGCACCGGTTTTGGAGAGACCCAGTACTTC.

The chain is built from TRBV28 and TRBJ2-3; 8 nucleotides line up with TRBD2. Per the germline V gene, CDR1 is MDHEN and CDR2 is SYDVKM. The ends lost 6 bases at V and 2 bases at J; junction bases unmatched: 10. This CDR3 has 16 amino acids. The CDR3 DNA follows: TGTGCCAGCAGCACAGGTGCGGGGGGTTCCACAGATACGCAGTATTTT. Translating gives CASSTGAGGSTDTQYF.

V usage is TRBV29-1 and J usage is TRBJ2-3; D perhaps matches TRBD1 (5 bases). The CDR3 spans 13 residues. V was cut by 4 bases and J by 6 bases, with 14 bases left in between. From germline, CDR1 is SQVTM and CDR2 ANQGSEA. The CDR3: CSVVGVGRDTQYF. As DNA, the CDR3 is TGCAGCGTTGTAGGCGTGGGGCGGGATACGCAGTATTTT.

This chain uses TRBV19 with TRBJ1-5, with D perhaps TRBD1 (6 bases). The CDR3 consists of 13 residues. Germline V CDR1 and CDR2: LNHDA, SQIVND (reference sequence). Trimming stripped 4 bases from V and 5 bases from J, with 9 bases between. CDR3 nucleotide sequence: TGTGCCAGTAGTAGGGGGGGCTATCAGCCCCAGCATTTT. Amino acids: CASSRGGYQPQHF.

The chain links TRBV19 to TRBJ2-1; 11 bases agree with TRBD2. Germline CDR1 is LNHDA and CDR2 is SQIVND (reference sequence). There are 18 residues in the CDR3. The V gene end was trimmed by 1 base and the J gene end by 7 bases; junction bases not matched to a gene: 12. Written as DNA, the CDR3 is TGTGCCAGTAGTATAGCTGTTACTAGCGGGAGTTATAGGAATGAGCAGTTCTTC. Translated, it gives CASSIAVTSGSYRNEQFF.

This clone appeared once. CDR3: CASSLDRGETYEQYF. Written as DNA, the CDR3 is TGCGCCAGCAGCCTGGACAGGGGGGAAACCTACGAGCAGTACTTC. The V call is TRBV4-3, the J call TRBJ2-7, with 10 bases identical to TRBD1. Germline CDR1 reads LGHNA; CDR2 reads YSLEER. CDR3 length: 15 residues. Unmatched junction bases numbered 5, after V lost 4 bases and J lost 2 bases.

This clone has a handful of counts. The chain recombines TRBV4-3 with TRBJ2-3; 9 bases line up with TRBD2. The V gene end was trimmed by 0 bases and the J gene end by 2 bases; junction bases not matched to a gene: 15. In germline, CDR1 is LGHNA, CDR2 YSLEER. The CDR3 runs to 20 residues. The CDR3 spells CASSQDMIAGVGRVTDTQYF. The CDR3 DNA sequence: TGCGCCAGCAGCCAAGATATGATAGCGGGAGTGGGTAGGGTCACAGATACGCAGTATTTT.

CDR3 protein: CASRSPDRAYEQYF. In DNA, the CDR3 is TGTGCCAGCAGAAGTCCGGACAGGGCCTACGAGCAGTACTTC. The chain has TRBV25-1 and TRBJ2-7, with 8 bases identical to TRBD1. The CDR3 spans 14 residues. J was trimmed by 2 bases and V by 6 bases; bases with no gene match: 6. CDR1 is MGHDK and CDR2 is SYGVNS in the germline V gene.

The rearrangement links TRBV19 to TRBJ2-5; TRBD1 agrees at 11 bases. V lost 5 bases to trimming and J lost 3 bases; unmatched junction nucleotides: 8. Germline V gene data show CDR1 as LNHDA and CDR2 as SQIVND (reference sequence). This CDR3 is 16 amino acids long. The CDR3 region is CASSVGAGQGEETQYF. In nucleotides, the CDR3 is TGTGCCAGTAGTGTGGGAGCGGGACAGGGGGAAGAGACCCAGTACTTC.

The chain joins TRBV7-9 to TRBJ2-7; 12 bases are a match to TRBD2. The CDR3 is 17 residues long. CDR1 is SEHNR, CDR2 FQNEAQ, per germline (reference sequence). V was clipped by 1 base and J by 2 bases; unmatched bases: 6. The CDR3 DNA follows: TGTGCCAGCAGCTTAGGAAGACTAGCGGGGGACCCCTACGAGCAGTACTTC. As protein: CASSLGRLAGDPYEQYF.

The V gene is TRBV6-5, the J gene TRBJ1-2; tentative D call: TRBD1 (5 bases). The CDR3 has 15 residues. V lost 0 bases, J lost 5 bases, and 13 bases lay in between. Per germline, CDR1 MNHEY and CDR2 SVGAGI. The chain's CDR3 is CASSYSSEGRYGYTF. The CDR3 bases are TGTGCCAGCAGTTACTCGAGTGAGGGGAGGTATGGCTACACCTTC.

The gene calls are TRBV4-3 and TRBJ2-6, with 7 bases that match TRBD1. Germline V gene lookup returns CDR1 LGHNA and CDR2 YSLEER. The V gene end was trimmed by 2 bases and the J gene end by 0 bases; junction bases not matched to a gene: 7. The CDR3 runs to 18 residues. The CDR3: CASSQKYDRASGANVLTF. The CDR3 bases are TGCGCCAGCAGCCAAAAATATGACAGGGCCTCTGGGGCCAACGTCCTGACTTTC.

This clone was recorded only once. CDR3 coding DNA: TGTGCCAGCAGCCCCACGGCCAGGGTAACCGGGGAGCTGTTTTTT. Translated, it gives CASSPTARVTGELFF. The V gene is TRBV7-3, the J gene TRBJ2-2; weak D call: TRBD1 (5 bases). V dropped 5 bases and J dropped 5 bases, with 15 bases sitting between them. CDR1 and CDR2 (germline): SGHTA, FQGTGA. The CDR3 is 15 residues long.

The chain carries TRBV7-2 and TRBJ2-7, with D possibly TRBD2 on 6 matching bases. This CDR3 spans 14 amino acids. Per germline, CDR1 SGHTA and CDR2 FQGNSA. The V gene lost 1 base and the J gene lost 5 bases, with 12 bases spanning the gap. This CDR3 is CASSLGVGGHEQYF. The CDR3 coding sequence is TGTGCCAGCAGCTTAGGGGTGGGGGGTCACGAGCAGTACTTC. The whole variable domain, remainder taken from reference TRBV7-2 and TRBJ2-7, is GAGVSQSPSNKVTEKGKDVELRCDPISGHTALYWYRQSLGQGLEFLIYFQGNSAPDKSGLPSDRFSAERTGGSVSTLTIQRTQQEDSAVYLCASSLGVGGHEQYFGPGTRLTVT.

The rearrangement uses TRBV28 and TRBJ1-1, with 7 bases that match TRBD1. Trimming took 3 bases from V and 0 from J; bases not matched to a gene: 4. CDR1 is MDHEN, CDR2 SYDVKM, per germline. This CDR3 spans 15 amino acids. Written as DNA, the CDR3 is TGTGCCAGCAGTTTTAGGGGGCTGGTGAACACTGAAGCTTTCTTT. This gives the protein CASSFRGLVNTEAFF.

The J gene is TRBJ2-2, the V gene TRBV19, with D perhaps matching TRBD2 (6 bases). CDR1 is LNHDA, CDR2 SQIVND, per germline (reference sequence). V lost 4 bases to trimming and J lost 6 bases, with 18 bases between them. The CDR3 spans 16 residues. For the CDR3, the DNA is TGTGCCAGTAGTAGACGGGGTCGGGGGACGGCCGGGGAGCTGTTTTTT. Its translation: CASSRRGRGTAGELFF.